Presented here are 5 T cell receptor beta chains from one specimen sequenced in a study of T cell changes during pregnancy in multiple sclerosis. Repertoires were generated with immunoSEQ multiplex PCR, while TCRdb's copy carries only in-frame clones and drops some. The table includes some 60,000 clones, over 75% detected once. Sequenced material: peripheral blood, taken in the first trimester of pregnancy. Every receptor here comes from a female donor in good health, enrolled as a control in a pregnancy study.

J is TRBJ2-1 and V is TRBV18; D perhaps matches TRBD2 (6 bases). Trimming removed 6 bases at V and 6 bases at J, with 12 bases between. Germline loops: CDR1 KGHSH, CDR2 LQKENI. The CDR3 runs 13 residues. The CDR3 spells CASSAGRFNEQFF. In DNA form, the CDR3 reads TGTGCCAGCTCGGCGGGGAGGTTCAATGAGCAGTTCTTC. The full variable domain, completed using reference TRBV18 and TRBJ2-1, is NAGVMQNPRHLVRRRGQEARLRCSPMKGHSHVYWYRQLPEEGLKFMVYLQKENIIDESGMPKERFSAEFPKEGPSILRIQQVVRGDSAAYFCASSAGRFNEQFFGPGTRLTVL.

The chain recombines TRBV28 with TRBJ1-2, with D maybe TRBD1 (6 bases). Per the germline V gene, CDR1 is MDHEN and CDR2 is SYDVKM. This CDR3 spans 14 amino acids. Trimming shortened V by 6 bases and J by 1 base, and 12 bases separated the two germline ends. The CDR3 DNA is TGTGCCAGCAGCCACCAACAGGGTAACTATGGCTACACCTTC. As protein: CASSHQQGNYGYTF.

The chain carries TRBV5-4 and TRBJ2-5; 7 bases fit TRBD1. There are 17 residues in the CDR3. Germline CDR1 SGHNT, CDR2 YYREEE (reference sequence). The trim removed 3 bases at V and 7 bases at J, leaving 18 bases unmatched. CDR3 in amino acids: CASSSSWTGTPKGTQYF. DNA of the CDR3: TGTGCCAGCAGCTCAAGCTGGACAGGCACCCCCAAAGGGACCCAGTACTTC.

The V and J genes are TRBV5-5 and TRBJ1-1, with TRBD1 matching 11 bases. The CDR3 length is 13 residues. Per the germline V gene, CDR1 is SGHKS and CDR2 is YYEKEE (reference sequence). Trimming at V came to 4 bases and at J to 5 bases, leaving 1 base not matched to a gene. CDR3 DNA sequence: TGTGCCAGCAGCGGGACAGGGGGGACTGAAGCTTTCTTT. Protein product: CASSGTGGTEAFF.

The CDR3 protein is CASSLVGQGAYNEQFF. CDR3 nucleotides: TGTGCCAGCAGCTTAGTCGGGCAGGGGGCGTACAATGAGCAGTTCTTC. V and J are TRBV11-3 and TRBJ2-1, with 8 positions matching TRBD1. This CDR3 spans 16 amino acids. Germline V CDR1 and CDR2: SGHNT, YENEEA. With V trimmed by 1 base and J by 4 bases, 6 bases remained unmatched.